One and the same sample provided the 7 T cell receptor beta chains below, sequenced in a study of blood T cell repertoires in COVID-19. The protocol was immunoSEQ multiplex PCR, while the TCRdb copy is restricted to in-frame clones and leaves out a portion. This sample carries approximately 210,000 clones, 80% of them seen once, and the ten largest clones take about 4.3%. Sequences were obtained from PBMCs or T cells enriched from blood (not recorded which). Receptor source: a man aged 25-45 years with acute COVID-19.

The genes are TRBV9 and TRBJ2-7, with D tentatively TRBD2 (5 bases). The CDR3 runs to 13 residues. V lost 7 bases, J lost 5 bases, and 16 bases lay in between. The germline gives CDR1 SGDLS, CDR2 YYNGEE. The CDR3 here is CASSQSGKDEQYF. CDR3 coding DNA: TGTGCCAGCTCCCAATCGGGGAAGGACGAGCAGTACTTC.

This clone was detected only once. This chain links TRBV7-9 with TRBJ2-1; no clear D gene. The CDR3 runs to 11 residues. The germline gives CDR1 SEHNR, CDR2 FQNEAQ (reference sequence). V gave up 2 bases and J gave up 8 bases, with 4 bases separating them. The CDR3 spells CASSLIDEQFF. The CDR3 region has the DNA TGTGCCAGCAGCTTAATCGATGAGCAGTTCTTC.

The J gene is TRBJ2-1, the V gene TRBV5-6, with TRBD1 identical over 9 bases. This CDR3 is 14 amino acids long. The V gene's germline CDR1 is SGHDT and CDR2 YYEEEE. Trimming removed 4 bases from V and 7 bases from J; junction bases left unmatched: 6. The DNA of the CDR3 is TGTGCCAGCAGCCAGGGACAGGGTGTGAATGAGCAGTTCTTC. It yields the protein CASSQGQGVNEQFF.

The CDR3 DNA reads TGTGCCAGCAGTTCCCGACTAGCGGATATATTTAACTCCTACAATGAGCAGTTCTTC. Its protein product is CASSSRLADIFNSYNEQFF. V and J are TRBV6-2 or TRBV6-3 and TRBJ2-1; 9 nucleotides agree with TRBD2. The CDR3 totals 19 residues. With 4 bases clipped from V and 0 bases from J, the junction kept 13 bases outside the gene matches. Germline loops: CDR1 MNHEY, CDR2 SVGEGT.

V gene TRBV7-2 combines with J gene TRBJ1-1; D is ambiguous. Germline CDR1 is SGHTA and CDR2 is FQGNSA. The CDR3 sequence is 12 residues long. V dropped 5 bases and J dropped 11 bases, with 15 bases sitting between them. For the CDR3, the DNA is TGTGCCAGCAGCCTGGAGCGGAATAAGGCTTTCTTT. Amino acids: CASSLERNKAFF.

The V call is TRBV2, the J call TRBJ2-3; 9 positions match TRBD1. The CDR3 sequence is 15 residues long. V was clipped by 4 bases and J by 7 bases; unmatched bases: 9. The germline V gene encodes CDR1 SNHLY and CDR2 FYNNEI. The DNA for the CDR3 is TGTGCCAGCAGTGCCCGGACAGGGGATACGAATACGCAGTATTTT. Its translation is CASSARTGDTNTQYF.

The chain couples TRBV10-2 to TRBJ1-2; no definite D call. Germline values: CDR1 WSHSY, CDR2 SAAADI. V was shortened by 1 base and J by 6 bases, with 9 bases between the two germline ends. This CDR3 is 13 amino acids long. The CDR3 DNA sequence: TGCGCCAGCAGTGAGTTCCCCGGAGATGGCTACACCTTC. The encoded protein is CASSEFPGDGYTF.